A selection of T cell receptor beta chains follows, all from one sample in a study of T cells in Graves' hyperthyroidism and ophthalmopathy. TCRdb re-called the multiplex PCR reads with MiXCR, one entry per CDR3 protein. The sample has hundreds of thousands of distinct CDR3 sequences, less than 15% seen once. The specimen sequenced was blood. These receptors were taken from a woman between 18 and 29 years old with Graves' hyperthyroidism. CDR3s include the opening cysteine and the closing phenylalanine or tryptophan. The order of the fields is clone size, J gene, V gene, D gene, CDR3 length, CDR3 protein, CDR3 DNA. A D gene is named only where the DNA matches it firmly. Rows give clone size only sometimes, using once, few, many, or a class for an expanded clone.

size: .
J: TRBJ1-2
V: TRBV24-1
D: .
length: 16
CDR3: CATSDSTTAANYGYTF
DNA: TGTGCCACCAGTGATTCTACGACAGCGGCTAACTATGGCTACACCTTC

size: many
J: TRBJ2-5
V: TRBV6-1
D: .
length: 12
CDR3: CVSTSSWETQYF
DNA: TGTGTCAGCACCAGTTCCTGGGAGACCCAGTACTTC

size: few
J: TRBJ1-2
V: TRBV4-1
D: .
length: 17
CDR3: CASSPTMNAGPRGGYTF
DNA: TGCGCCAGCAGCCCTACAATGAATGCCGGGCCCCGCGGTGGCTACACCTTC

size: .
J: TRBJ2-1
V: TRBV15
D: TRBD2
length: 18
CDR3: CATSRESSGTSSYNEQFF
DNA: TGTGCCACCAGCAGAGAGTCTAGCGGGACCTCCTCCTACAATGAGCAGTTCTTC

size: many
J: TRBJ2-3
V: TRBV7-3
D: .
length: 14
CDR3: CASSPDPSTDTQYF
DNA: TGTGCCAGCAGCCCCGACCCGAGCACAGATACGCAGTATTTT

size: once
J: TRBJ2-7
V: TRBV9
D: .
length: 16
CDR3: CASSVGASQSSYEQYF
DNA: TGTGCCAGCAGCGTAGGGGCATCCCAAAGCTCCTACGAGCAGTACTTC

size: many
J: TRBJ1-5
V: TRBV5-5
D: .
length: 15
CDR3: CASSSGRYSNQPQHF
DNA: TGTGCCAGCAGCTCAGGACGGTATAGCAATCAGCCCCAGCATTTT

size: many
J: TRBJ1-2
V: TRBV12-3/TRBV12-4
D: .
length: 13
CDR3: CASSPRRHYGYTF
DNA: TGTGCCAGCAGCCCCCGGCGGCACTATGGCTACACCTTC

size: many
J: TRBJ2-1
V: TRBV7-9
D: .
length: 13
CDR3: CASSLILPDEQFF
DNA: TGTGCCAGCAGCTTAATACTGCCAGATGAGCAGTTCTTC

size: .
J: TRBJ2-1
V: TRBV6-1
D: TRBD2
length: 14
CDR3: CASRGEGSYNEQFF
DNA: TGTGCCAGCCGGGGGGAAGGCTCCTACAATGAGCAGTTCTTC

size: many
J: TRBJ2-1
V: TRBV28
D: .
length: 15
CDR3: CASRPGGSSYNEQFF
DNA: TGTGCCAGCCGCCCCGGGGGAAGCTCCTACAATGAGCAGTTCTTC

size: many
J: TRBJ1-5
V: TRBV3-1
D: TRBD1
length: 17
CDR3: CASSQAPSQGLGQPQHF
DNA: TGTGCCAGCAGCCAAGCTCCATCACAGGGGCTGGGGCAGCCCCAGCATTTT

size: many
J: TRBJ1-5
V: TRBV28
D: TRBD1
length: 15
CDR3: CASSSQGAGDQPQHF
DNA: TGTGCCAGCAGTTCTCAGGGGGCGGGCGATCAGCCCCAGCATTTT

size: .
J: TRBJ2-5
V: TRBV7-8
D: .
length: 13
CDR3: CASSLGLTETQYF
DNA: TGTGCCAGCAGCTTAGGTCTTACGGAGACCCAGTACTTC

size: many
J: TRBJ1-1
V: TRBV20-1
D: TRBD1
length: 15
CDR3: CSATRTGAMNTEAFF
DNA: TGCAGTGCGACCAGGACAGGGGCGATGAACACTGAAGCTTTCTTT

size: many
J: TRBJ2-1
V: TRBV24-1
D: .
length: 15
CDR3: CATSDHYSNYNEQFF
DNA: TGTGCCACCAGTGATCACTACTCCAACTACAATGAGCAGTTCTTC

size: many
J: TRBJ1-2
V: TRBV6-1
D: .
length: 13
CDR3: CATTWDGKYGYTF
DNA: TGTGCCACCACCTGGGACGGCAAGTATGGCTACACCTTC

size: many
J: TRBJ2-5
V: TRBV3-1
D: .
length: 13
CDR3: CASSRGDEGTQYF
DNA: TGTGCCAGCAGCCGTGGGGACGAGGGGACCCAGTACTTC

size: .
J: TRBJ2-2
V: TRBV11-3
D: .
length: 17
CDR3: CASSLVSGTENTGELFF
DNA: TGTGCCAGCAGCTTAGTTAGCGGGACAGAGAACACCGGGGAGCTGTTTTTT

size: many
J: TRBJ2-5
V: TRBV3-1
D: .
length: 16
CDR3: CASSQVRWVLQETQYF
DNA: TGTGCCAGCAGCCAAGTGCGGTGGGTACTCCAAGAGACCCAGTACTTC

size: few
J: TRBJ2-1
V: TRBV6-6
D: .
length: 15
CDR3: CASSYSNPFLNEQFF
DNA: TGTGCCAGCAGTTACTCGAATCCATTCTTGAATGAGCAGTTCTTC

size: many
J: TRBJ2-1
V: TRBV5-1
D: TRBD2
length: 16
CDR3: CASSGTSGLKNNEQFF
DNA: TGCGCCAGCAGCGGGACTAGCGGTCTTAAAAACAATGAGCAGTTCTTC

size: few
J: TRBJ2-7
V: TRBV6-2/TRBV6-3
D: .
length: 15
CDR3: CASSYLDFNSYEQYF
DNA: TGTGCCAGCAGTTATCTGGACTTTAATTCCTACGAGCAGTACTTC

size: .
J: TRBJ1-2
V: TRBV10-1
D: .
length: 12
CDR3: CATESGYYGYTF
DNA: TGCGCCACCGAATCGGGGTACTATGGCTACACCTTC

size: many
J: TRBJ2-5
V: TRBV6-2/TRBV6-3
D: TRBD2
length: 14
CDR3: CASSQSGSRETQYF
DNA: TGTGCCAGCAGTCAGAGCGGGAGTAGGGAGACCCAGTACTTC